This TCR beta chain was identified in a study of blood T cell repertoires in COVID-19. The CDR3 runs 15 residues. CDR1 and CDR2 (germline): MNHNY, SVGAGI (reference sequence). V lost 6 bases and J lost 1, with 15 bases in between. Only in-frame clones appear in the TCRdb table, and some are missing; sequencing was by immunoSEQ multiplex PCR. The sample has some 95,000 clones, about 91% seen once. This TCR was sampled from a human donor with active COVID-19. The donor label of this sample is uncertain. Sequencing input: peripheral blood. The chain has TRBV6-6 and TRBJ2-5; D is possibly TRBD1 (7 bases). The CDR3 DNA sequence: TGTGCCAGCAGGGCGGGACAGACGAGCCAAGAGACCCAGTACTTC. It yields the protein CASRAGQTSQETQYF.